Listed below are T cell receptor beta chains from one sample, sequenced in a study of identical twins. One entry per CDR3 protein, called by TCRdb with MiXCR from the 5' RACE reads. In the table there are a few hundred thousand distinct CDR3 sequences, roughly 10% of which are singletons. These data also featured in a second study, about yellow fever vaccine responses in identical twins.

The sequenced sample consisted of CD8+ T cells sorted from blood. The receptors shown here come from a woman aged 18-29 years in good health. CDR3s include the opening cysteine and the closing phenylalanine or tryptophan. The D gene is left open where the match is weak. The listing skips clone size in some rows; elsewhere it reads once, few, many or a size class.

j_call v_call clone_size d_call cdr3_aa cdr3_nt
TRBJ2-5 TRBV5-1 many - CASSSEVAETQYF TGCGCCAGCAGCTCGGAGGTGGCGGAGACCCAGTACTTC
TRBJ2-3 TRBV7-2 many - CASSLWVGGPDTQYF TGTGCCAGCAGCTTATGGGTGGGGGGTCCAGATACGCAGTATTTT
TRBJ1-3 TRBV9 - TRBD1 CASSGTGAAGNTIYF TGTGCCAGCAGCGGGACAGGGGCGGCAGGAAACACCATATATTTT
TRBJ2-7 TRBV20-1 many - CSARDSLGTSSYEQYF TGCAGTGCTAGGGATTCCCTCGGGACCTCCAGTTACGAGCAGTACTTC
TRBJ2-5 TRBV5-8 - - CASSLVWSLETQYF TGTGCCAGCAGCTTGGTCTGGTCCCTCGAGACCCAGTACTTC
TRBJ2-1 TRBV21-1 - - CASTADRGFWEGVYNEQFF TGTGCCAGCACCGCAGACAGGGGATTCTGGGAGGGGGTTTACAATGAGCAGTTCTTC
TRBJ2-7 TRBV6-2/TRBV6-3 few - CASSFSREQYF TGTGCCAGCAGTTTCTCCCGGGAGCAGTACTTC
TRBJ2-3 TRBV7-8 many TRBD2 CASSTPQGLAGLSNTQYF TGTGCCAGCAGCACACCTCAGGGACTAGCGGGGTTATCAAATACGCAGTATTTT
TRBJ1-5 TRBV7-9 many TRBD1 CASSLDGGTGDQPQHF TGTGCCAGCAGCTTAGATGGTGGGACAGGGGACCAGCCCCAGCATTTT
TRBJ2-7 TRBV5-1 - TRBD2 CASSFFSGGMYEQYF TGCGCCAGCAGCTTTTTTTCGGGGGGAATGTACGAGCAGTACTTC
TRBJ2-1 TRBV27 - TRBD1 CASRPRGPYNEQFF TGTGCCAGCAGGCCCAGGGGGCCCTACAATGAGCAGTTCTTC
TRBJ2-1 TRBV7-9 - TRBD2 CASSSGRGGRYEQFF TGTGCCAGCAGCTCCGGGCGGGGGGGCAGGTATGAGCAGTTCTTC
TRBJ1-1 TRBV5-6 - - CASTFERSGNTEAFF TGTGCCAGCACCTTCGAGAGATCGGGGAACACTGAAGCTTTCTTT
TRBJ2-5 TRBV4-3 - TRBD1 CASSQAPGTGETQYF TGCGCCAGCAGCCAGGCCCCCGGGACAGGAGAGACCCAGTACTTC
TRBJ2-7 TRBV7-9 medium-sized - CASSFPPEGKNYEQYF TGTGCCAGCAGCTTCCCCCCCGAGGGAAAAAACTACGAGCAGTACTTC
TRBJ2-2 TRBV6-1 many TRBD1 CASRAGTGAYTGELFF TGTGCCAGCAGAGCCGGGACAGGGGCCTACACCGGGGAGCTGTTTTTT
TRBJ2-3 TRBV7-2 few - CASSLVAGTTSTDTQYF TGTGCCAGCAGCTTAGTGGCGGGTACGACTAGCACAGATACGCAGTATTTT
TRBJ2-7 TRBV28 few TRBD2 CASSSPQTSGGYEQYF TGTGCCAGCAGTTCACCCCAGACTAGCGGGGGGTACGAGCAGTACTTC
TRBJ2-2 TRBV9 - TRBD2 CASSVARGLAGGPTRATGELFF TGTGCCAGCAGCGTGGCCCGAGGACTAGCGGGGGGGCCCACCCGTGCCACCGGGGAGCTGTTTTTT
TRBJ2-5 TRBV7-9 many TRBD2 CASSSGLQETQYF TGTGCCAGCAGCTCGGGACTACAAGAGACCCAGTACTTC
TRBJ2-3 TRBV3-1 - - CASSLLVGGPTDTQYF TGTGCCAGCAGCCTTCTAGTGGGGGGCCCAACAGATACGCAGTATTTT
TRBJ2-6 TRBV6-2/TRBV6-3 few TRBD2 CASGFSGVTSSGANVLTF TGTGCCAGCGGTTTCAGCGGGGTTACTAGCTCTGGGGCCAACGTCCTGACTTTC
TRBJ2-7 TRBV29-1 many TRBD2 CSVDVTSGSLAYEQYF TGCAGCGTTGATGTGACTAGCGGGAGTTTAGCCTACGAGCAGTACTTC
TRBJ2-4 TRBV15 few - CATSRVGGNKEGEAKNIQYF TGTGCCACCAGCAGAGTCGGGGGAAATAAGGAAGGCGAAGCCAAAAACATTCAGTACTTC
TRBJ2-1 TRBV7-2 few - CASSAPLWGHEQFF TGTGCCAGCAGCGCTCCTCTCTGGGGCCATGAGCAGTTCTTC
TRBJ2-2 TRBV4-1 - - CASSQDLARTNTGELFF TGCGCCAGCAGCCAAGATTTGGCAAGAACGAACACCGGGGAGCTGTTTTTT
TRBJ2-7 TRBV20-1 - TRBD1 CSARDSAGGYYEQYF TGCAGTGCTAGAGATTCGGCAGGGGGCTACTACGAGCAGTACTTC